These T cell receptor beta chains were read from a single sample in a study of T cell repertoires in cytomegalovirus infection. TCRdb redid the calling of the reads with MiXCR, one entry per CDR3 protein. The sample has 310,000 or so distinct CDR3 sequences, 17% seen once. Sequencing was done on a sample of PBMCs. Source of these receptors: a human donor in good health (CMV status not recorded). Some clones in this sample may be carry-over from other donors' samples. CDR3s leave out the opening cysteine and the closing phenylalanine or tryptophan.

V gene,J gene,CDR3 protein
TRBV15,TRBJ1-1,ATSREQGAETEAF
TRBV5-4,TRBJ2-5,ASSTAGTGRETQY
TRBV28,TRBJ2-2,ASRYRVTGELF
TRBV7-9,TRBJ1-2,ASSFLQDYGYT
TRBV28,TRBJ2-3,ASSLRGLAGGTDTQY
TRBV4-1,TRBJ2-6,ASSRTASGANVLT
TRBV11-1,TRBJ2-5,ASSLQDRDETQY
TRBV20-1,TRBJ2-3,SAEISSKATDTQY
TRBV28,TRBJ2-7,ASSLEGARTYEQY
TRBV28,TRBJ2-5,ASSPLIRGSGQGETQY
TRBV7-2,TRBJ2-5,ASSLGSRADQETQY
TRBV2,TRBJ2-1,ALQERYNEQF
TRBV28,TRBJ2-1,ASSPGSAGSYNEQF
TRBV7-9,TRBJ2-5,ASSRHGQLVVETQY
TRBV27,TRBJ2-7,ASKTTGTGKYEQY
TRBV20-1,TRBJ2-1,SARFSGGYNEQF
TRBV20-1,TRBJ1-2,SARDLRVNGYT
TRBV20-1,TRBJ2-3,SAIPAGVLDTQY
TRBV20-1,TRBJ2-1,SARAGPGGYEQF
TRBV7-8,TRBJ1-4,ASSLVISATTNEKLF
TRBV2,TRBJ2-7,ASSTDRTSSYEQY
TRBV7-2,TRBJ2-1,ASSSGHPMNEQF
TRBV7-2,TRBJ1-3,ASSLDFSAGLGHTIY
TRBV20-1,TRBJ2-3,SARRWEGTDTQY
TRBV2,TRBJ2-7,ASTNRGLSYEQY
TRBV7-3,TRBJ1-2,ASSPDKNYGYT
TRBV7-3,TRBJ2-3,ASSLRLAGTTDTQY